A selection of T cell receptor beta chains follows, all from one sample in a study of cytomegalovirus exposure and HLA in healthy donors. The protocol was immunoSEQ multiplex PCR, while the TCRdb copy is restricted to in-frame clones and leaves out a portion. The data hold some 150,000 clones, with approximately 86% observed a single time. Sample: PBMCs. The source is a man younger than 30 in good health and CMV-seropositive. The CDR3 runs from the conserved cysteine through the conserved F or W. D genes are given only for firm matches.

>.|TRBJ1-4|TRBV7-2
TGTGCCAGCACCCCCGGGAGTTCTGGAAGTGAAAAACTGTTTTTT
CASTPGSSGSEKLFF
>TRBD1|TRBJ1-6|TRBV9
TGTGCCAGCAGCGTAGGACAGGGGCTCCCCGGTTCACCCCTCCACTTT
CASSVGQGLPGSPLHF
>TRBD2|TRBJ2-3|TRBV11-1
TGTGCCAGCAGCCACTGGACTAGCGGGAGTTCCGATACGCAGTATTTT
CASSHWTSGSSDTQYF
>.|TRBJ2-4|TRBV7-8
TGTGCCAGCAGCTCCAGGGGAGGGATGGGGGGAAACATTCAGTACTTC
CASSSRGGMGGNIQYF
>TRBD2|TRBJ2-3|TRBV6-1
TGTGCCAGCAGTGAAAGAGGACTAGCGGGATTGGATACGCAGTATTTT
CASSERGLAGLDTQYF
>.|TRBJ1-1|TRBV5-6
TGTGCCAGCAGATTTCAGGAGGTGACTGAAGCTTTCTTT
CASRFQEVTEAFF
>.|TRBJ1-2|TRBV5-4
TGTGCCAGCAGCCCGGACACATCCTATGGCTACACCTTC
CASSPDTSYGYTF
>.|TRBJ1-4|TRBV6-6
TGTGCCAGCAGTTACTCGATGCAGGGAGGAGAAAAACTGTTTTTT
CASSYSMQGGEKLFF
>.|TRBJ2-7|TRBV29-1
TGCAGCTCCGGGTTCTGCTACGAGCAGTACTTC
CSSGFCYEQYF
>.|TRBJ2-1|TRBV19
TGTGCCAGTAGTATAGAGAACAGTCTAGAGCAGTTCTTC
CASSIENSLEQFF
>.|TRBJ1-1|TRBV7-9
TGTGCCAGCAGTCACAGTGGAAACACTGAAGCTTTCTTT
CASSHSGNTEAFF
>.|TRBJ1-1|TRBV6-5
TGTGCCAGCAGTGGCTTGGGCGGGCAGCACACTGAAGCTTTCTTT
CASSGLGGQHTEAFF
>.|TRBJ1-5|TRBV6-5
TGTGCCAGCAGTCCAGGGTCGGTGCGCAATCAGCCCCAGCATTTT
CASSPGSVRNQPQHF